The present TCR beta chain was sequenced within a study of early T cells in non-severe SARS-CoV-2 infection. CDR3 size: 16 residues. The junction had 5 bases not matched to a gene; V was cut back by 4 bases and J by 2 bases. Germline V gives CDR1 SGHRS, CDR2 YFSETQ. This clonotype was detected ten times or more. TCRdb fed the 5' RACE reads into MiXCR, producing one record per CDR3 protein. The data show 15,000 to 25,000 distinct CDR3 sequences, with about 4% seen just once and about 7.2% held by the top ten. This chain links TRBV5-1 with TRBJ2-5, with 13 bases fitting TRBD2. The sample taken for sequencing was whole blood. The clonotype was recovered from an adult who was a healthcare worker with PCR-confirmed SARS-CoV-2 infection or an uninfected control (not recorded which). Here the CDR3 reads CASSRTSGGPQETQYF. CDR3 in DNA: TGCGCCAGCAGCAGGACTAGCGGGGGACCACAAGAGACCCAGTACTTC.